A single sample is the source of the 24 T cell receptor beta chains below, sequenced in a study of T cell repertoires in cytomegalovirus infection. MiXCR was run by TCRdb on the reads, yielding one entry per CDR3 protein. The sample includes hundreds of thousands of distinct CDR3 sequences, about 40% of them seen just once. Sequenced: PBMCs. The receptors originated from a human donor in good health (CMV status not recorded). Some clones in this sample may be carry-over from other donors' samples.

The rearrangement uses TRBV12-3 or TRBV12-4 and TRBJ2-2; 7 bases line up with TRBD2. The CDR3 runs to 15 residues. With 7 bases clipped from V and 0 bases from J, the junction kept 5 bases outside the gene matches. The DNA for the CDR3 is TGTGCCAGCATCGAAGCGGGACCGAACACCGGGGAGCTGTTTTTT. Its translation is CASIEAGPNTGELFF.

This clonotype was detected only a few times. The gene calls are TRBV5-4 and TRBJ1-2; TRBD1 might be the D (6 bases). Germline-derived CDR1 and CDR2 are SGHNT and YYREEE (reference sequence). V lost 2 bases and J lost 7, with 12 bases in between. The CDR3 totals 13 residues. DNA of the CDR3: TGTGCCAGCAGCTTTCCGGGGGGGCTTGGCTACACCTTC. Residues: CASSFPGGLGYTF.

V usage is TRBV28 and J usage is TRBJ2-1; 10 bases match TRBD1. Germline V gives CDR1 MDHEN, CDR2 SYDVKM. V dropped 5 bases and J dropped 7; count of bases not matched to a gene: 8. The CDR3 totals 15 residues. Written as DNA, the CDR3 is TGTGCCAGCAGTCCGACAGGGGGCGGGAGAAATGAGCAGTTCTTC. Its translation is CASSPTGGGRNEQFF. Combining the CDR3 with reference TRBV28 and TRBJ2-1 gives the whole variable domain DVKVTQSSRYLVKRTGEKVFLECVQDMDHENMFWYRQDPGLGLRLIYFSYDVKMKEKGDIPEGYSVSREKKERFSLILESASTNQTSMYLCASSPTGGGRNEQFFGPGTRLTVL.

J is TRBJ2-3 and V is TRBV7-2; D ambiguous. V was cut by 7 bases and J by 5 bases, with 13 bases left in between. The CDR3 is 13 residues long. Per the germline V gene, CDR1 is SGHTA and CDR2 is FQGNSA. The CDR3 loop reads CASTSRAVDTQYF. The CDR3 coding sequence is TGTGCCAGCACCTCCCGAGCAGTAGATACGCAGTATTTT.

This rearrangement joins TRBV6-5 to TRBJ1-6; 8 positions agree with TRBD1. Germline values: CDR1 MNHEY, CDR2 SVGAGI. CDR3 length: 17 amino acids. Germline trimming cut 5 bases from V and 5 bases from J; bases unmatched to any gene: 11. CDR3: CASSGARGLGNNSPLHF. The CDR3 region has the DNA TGTGCCAGCAGTGGAGCCAGGGGGCTTGGTAATAATTCACCCCTCCACTTT.

This clonotype came up a few times. V gene TRBV19 combines with J gene TRBJ1-1; D may be TRBD1 (6 bases). V dropped 6 bases and J dropped 8 bases, with 16 bases sitting between them. Germline V gene sequence: CDR1 LNHDA, CDR2 SQIVND (reference sequence). The CDR3 loop spans 13 amino acids. The CDR3 loop is CASSIPTGHEAFF. The CDR3 coding sequence is TGTGCCAGTAGCATACCGACAGGCCACGAAGCTTTCTTT.

In its sample, this clonotype was seen a few times. The chain combines TRBV28 with TRBJ1-1; a weak D match, TRBD1 (5 bases). The CDR3 runs 13 residues. Germline assignment: CDR1 MDHEN and CDR2 SYDVKM. V dropped 7 bases and J dropped 4 bases, with 13 bases sitting between them. The CDR3 DNA sequence: TGTGCCAGCACCCTTTGGGGGGTCACTGAAGCTTTCTTT. Translating gives CASTLWGVTEAFF. The variable domain in full, completed from reference TRBV28 and TRBJ1-1, reads DVKVTQSSRYLVKRTGEKVFLECVQDMDHENMFWYRQDPGLGLRLIYFSYDVKMKEKGDIPEGYSVSREKKERFSLILESASTNQTSMYLCASTLWGVTEAFFGQGTRLTVV.

This clonotype occurred a few times. This chain joins TRBV7-2 and TRBJ2-6; possible D gene TRBD2, 6 bases. Trimming took off 6 bases at V and 0 bases at J, with 12 bases between the two ends. Germline CDR1 SGHTA, CDR2 FQGNSA. This CDR3 has 16 residues. The CDR3, as DNA: TGTGCCAGCAGGGGGACTGACTTCTCTGGGGCCAACGTCCTGACTTTC. Its translation is CASRGTDFSGANVLTF.

This clonotype showed up many times. The V call is TRBV12-3 or TRBV12-4, the J call TRBJ2-5; D is uncertain. The CDR3 runs 13 residues. The germline V and J ends were trimmed by 6 bases and 2 bases, with 10 bases remaining between them. The CDR3 DNA reads TGTGCCAGCAGGGCCGGCCTGCAAGAGACCCAGTACTTC. Translation: CASRAGLQETQYF.

The table lists this clonotype with a few counts. The chain combines TRBV7-2 with TRBJ2-7, with unresolved D. The CDR3 contains 12 residues. The germline gives CDR1 SGHTA, CDR2 FQGNSA. V lost 0 bases to trimming and J lost 4 bases, with 4 bases between them. CDR3 bases: TGTGCCAGCAGCTTAGCCGTTTACGAGCAGTACTTC. Translated: CASSLAVYEQYF.

The genes are TRBV6-5 and TRBJ2-1, with D unclear. V shed 0 bases and J shed 2 bases, with 11 bases lying between them. This CDR3 contains 16 residues. Per germline, CDR1 MNHEY and CDR2 SVGAGI. This chain's CDR3 is CASSYSSATAYNEQFF. The CDR3 DNA reads TGTGCCAGCAGTTACTCTTCGGCTACAGCCTACAATGAGCAGTTCTTC.

V gene TRBV5-6 combines with J gene TRBJ1-1, with D possibly matching TRBD1 (5 bases). With 6 bases removed from V and 1 base from J, the gap between germline ends came to 13 bases. The CDR3 extends over 14 amino acids. Germline-derived CDR1 and CDR2 are SGHDT and YYEEEE. CDR3 nucleotides: TGTGCCAGCACCGTAGGGGCAGCGAACACTGAAGCTTTCTTT. Protein sequence: CASTVGAANTEAFF.

This chain connects TRBV10-3 to TRBJ1-5, with D uncertain. This CDR3 has 17 amino acids. V dropped 3 bases and J dropped 8 bases, with 23 bases sitting between them. The V gene's germline CDR1 is ENHRY and CDR2 SYGVKD. Here the CDR3 DNA reads TGTGCCATCAGTGAATCCGGGAGGGATTCGGCACAGAAGCCCCAGCATTTT. Its translation: CAISESGRDSAQKPQHF.

The chain is built from TRBV12-3 or TRBV12-4 and TRBJ2-5; a possible D gene is TRBD1 (5 bases). The germline V and J ends were trimmed by 6 bases and 4 bases, with 15 bases remaining between them. This CDR3 region has 14 residues. The CDR3 loop reads CASSGKGFRETQYF. The DNA of the CDR3 is TGTGCCAGCAGCGGCAAGGGGTTTCGAGAGACCCAGTACTTC.

The chain joins TRBV7-9 to TRBJ1-1; the match to TRBD1 covers 9 bases. The J segment lost 1 base and the V segment lost 5 bases, leaving 5 bases of the junction unmatched. The length of the CDR3 is 15 residues. CDR1 is SEHNR, CDR2 FQNEAQ, per germline (reference sequence). CDR3 DNA sequence: TGTGCCAGCAGCCCCCCGGGACAGGGGAACACTGAAGCTTTCTTT. Its protein is CASSPPGQGNTEAFF.

This chain joins TRBV2 and TRBJ1-3, with 7 bases lining up with TRBD1. Germline loops: CDR1 SNHLY, CDR2 FYNNEI. The CDR3 extends over 14 amino acids. V dropped 10 bases and J dropped 2; count of bases not matched to a gene: 8. The CDR3 DNA sequence: TGTGCCAACCCACCGGGACAGCCTGGAAACACCATATATTTT. This sequence encodes CANPPGQPGNTIYF. The complete variable domain, with remaining parts taken from reference TRBV2 and TRBJ1-3, reads EPEVTQTPSHQVTQMGQEVILRCVPISNHLYFYWYRQILGQKVEFLVSFYNNEISEKSEIFDDQFSVERPDGSNFTLKIRSTKLEDSAMYFCANPPGQPGNTIYFGEGSWLTVV.

The sample holds a few counts of this clonotype. The chain links TRBV7-9 to TRBJ1-1, with D possibly matching TRBD1 (6 bases). The CDR3 spans 16 residues. The germline CDR1 and CDR2 sequences are SEHNR and FQNEAQ (reference sequence). The V end lost 7 bases, the J end lost 0 bases, and 18 bases lay between the germline ends. CDR3 in amino acids: CASTIKPTGLNTEAFF. The CDR3 region has the DNA TGTGCCAGCACCATAAAACCGACAGGTTTGAACACTGAAGCTTTCTTT.

This clonotype is a singleton in its sample. One base away lies a much larger clone, so this may be a sequencing read error. The rearrangement links TRBV12-3 or TRBV12-4 to TRBJ1-2; D is undetermined. The V end lost 1 base, the J end lost 5 bases, and 11 bases lay between the germline ends. CDR3 length: 14 amino acids. CDR3 region: CASSLGTIKYGYTF. CDR3 nucleotide sequence: TGTGCCAGCAGTTTAGGGACGATCAAATATGGCTACACCTTC.

The J gene is TRBJ2-5, the V gene TRBV6-1; tentative D call: TRBD2 (5 bases). Germline V gives CDR1 MNHNS, CDR2 SASEGT. The CDR3 has 15 residues. V was pared by 0 bases and J by 7 bases, with 15 bases between. Written as DNA, the CDR3 is TGTGCCAGCAGTGAAGCGCTAGTCTACCGGGGGACCCAGTACTTC. This translates into CASSEALVYRGTQYF.

CDR3 nucleotide sequence: TGTGCCAGCAGTCCCACAGGGAGAGGAACCACTGAAGCTTTCTTT. As protein: CASSPTGRGTTEAFF. V and J are TRBV28 and TRBJ1-1; possibly TRBD1 for D (6 bases). The V gene's germline CDR1 is MDHEN and CDR2 SYDVKM. The CDR3 contains 15 residues. V was pared by 5 bases and J by 4 bases, with 17 bases between.

This clonotype was seen once. The chain couples TRBV24-1 to TRBJ2-7; either TRBD1 or TRBD2 may fit D (5 bases each). Germline V gives CDR1 KGHDR, CDR2 SFDVKD. V was pared by 3 bases and J by 7 bases, with 9 bases between. This CDR3 is 12 amino acids long. CDR3 coding DNA: TGTGCCACCAGTGATGGGACGGGAGAGCAGTACTTC. This encodes CATSDGTGEQYF.

This clonotype was counted between two and nine times. The gene calls are TRBV6-1 and TRBJ2-5; D is unclear. The V end lost 0 bases, the J end lost 5 bases, and 7 bases lay between the germline ends. CDR1 MNHNS and CDR2 SASEGT come from the germline V gene. This CDR3 is built from 13 residues. CDR3 sequence: CASSEAGWETQYF. The CDR3 DNA reads TGTGCCAGCAGTGAAGCCGGGTGGGAGACCCAGTACTTC.

This chain connects TRBV7-9 to TRBJ2-2; D not resolved. The length of the CDR3 is 16 residues. V was cut by 0 bases and J by 0 bases, with 8 bases left in between. From germline, CDR1 is SEHNR and CDR2 FQNEAQ (reference sequence). CDR3 DNA: TGTGCCAGCAGCTTAGCTTGGCGGCCGAACACCGGGGAGCTGTTTTTT. Translation: CASSLAWRPNTGELFF.

The sample holds one count of this clonotype. The genes are TRBV6-6 and TRBJ2-6; TRBD1 aligns across 10 bases. The CDR3 consists of 22 residues. The germline V gene has CDR1 MNHNY and CDR2 SVGAGI (reference sequence). V gave up 1 base and J gave up 2 bases; unmatched junction bases: 17. The CDR3 nucleotides read TGTGCCAGCAGTTACTATCGGGACAGGGGATCAGAATGGGCTCCTGGGGCCAACGTCCTGACTTTC. This sequence encodes CASSYYRDRGSEWAPGANVLTF.